One TCR beta chain is described in this entry. Its antigen is as yet unknown. The data belong to a study of T cell responses to AZD1222 COVID-19 vaccine. Study conclusions and caveats: Spike-specific TCR repertoires showed rising breadth and depth after two AZD1222 doses. Within unmutated variant regions lay the reported targets of nearly half of spike-specific TCRs.

Per the germline V gene, CDR1 is KGHSH and CDR2 is LQKENI. The CDR3 consists of 15 residues. Trimming took off 2 bases at V and 7 bases at J, with 12 bases between the two ends. Second-dose groups at about 4 or about 12 weeks were pooled. TCRdb's table, derived via immunoSEQ multiplex PCR, lists solely in-frame clones and lacks some. The table records about 88,000 clones, around 90% of them present only once. The TCR originated in an adult who received the AZD1222 COVID-19 vaccine. The rearrangement links TRBV18 to TRBJ1-6, with D tentatively TRBD1 (5 bases). The sample here was peripheral blood, taken 28 days after the second AZD1222 dose. CDR3 loop: CASSPVGQGNSPLHF. CDR3 bases: TGTGCCAGCTCACCAGTTGGCCAGGGAAATTCACCCCTCCACTTT.